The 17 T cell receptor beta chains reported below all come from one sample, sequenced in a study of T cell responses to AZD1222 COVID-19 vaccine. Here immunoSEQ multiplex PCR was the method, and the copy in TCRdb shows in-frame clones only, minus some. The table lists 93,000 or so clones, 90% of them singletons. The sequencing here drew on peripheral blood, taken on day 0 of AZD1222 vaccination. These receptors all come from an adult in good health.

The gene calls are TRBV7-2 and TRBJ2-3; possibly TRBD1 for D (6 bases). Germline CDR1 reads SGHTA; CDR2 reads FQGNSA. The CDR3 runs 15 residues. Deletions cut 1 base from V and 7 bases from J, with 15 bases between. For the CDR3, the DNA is TGTGCCAGCAGCTTAGGTTGGGGGCCTGGTAATACGCAGTATTTT. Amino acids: CASSLGWGPGNTQYF. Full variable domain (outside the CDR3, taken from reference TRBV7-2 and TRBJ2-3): GAGVSQSPSNKVTEKGKDVELRCDPISGHTALYWYRQSLGQGLEFLIYFQGNSAPDKSGLPSDRFSAERTGGSVSTLTIQRTQQEDSAVYLCASSLGWGPGNTQYFGPGTRLTVL.

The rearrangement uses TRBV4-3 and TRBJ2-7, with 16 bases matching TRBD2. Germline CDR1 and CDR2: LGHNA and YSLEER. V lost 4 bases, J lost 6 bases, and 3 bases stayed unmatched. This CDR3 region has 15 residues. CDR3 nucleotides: TGCGCCAGCAGCCCGGGACTAGCGGGGGGGACCGAGCAGTACTTC. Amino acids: CASSPGLAGGTEQYF.

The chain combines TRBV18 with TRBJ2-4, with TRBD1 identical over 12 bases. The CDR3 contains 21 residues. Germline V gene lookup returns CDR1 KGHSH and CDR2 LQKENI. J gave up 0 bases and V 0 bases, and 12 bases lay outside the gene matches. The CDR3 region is CASSPPQGGDRGLPAKNIQYF. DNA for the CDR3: TGTGCCAGCTCACCACCTCAGGGCGGGGACAGGGGGCTTCCAGCCAAAAACATTCAGTACTTC.

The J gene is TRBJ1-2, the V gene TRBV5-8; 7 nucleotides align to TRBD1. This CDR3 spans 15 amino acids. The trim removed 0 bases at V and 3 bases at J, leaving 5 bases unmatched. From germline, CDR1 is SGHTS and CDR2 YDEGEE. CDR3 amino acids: CASSLARGNYYGYTF. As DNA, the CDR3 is TGTGCCAGCAGCTTGGCCAGGGGGAATTACTATGGCTACACCTTC.

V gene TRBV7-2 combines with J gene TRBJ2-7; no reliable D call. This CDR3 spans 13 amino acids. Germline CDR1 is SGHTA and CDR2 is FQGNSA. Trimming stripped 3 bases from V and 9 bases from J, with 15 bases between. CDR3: CASSLMPAPGQYF. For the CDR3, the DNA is TGTGCCAGCAGCTTGATGCCCGCTCCGGGGCAGTACTTC. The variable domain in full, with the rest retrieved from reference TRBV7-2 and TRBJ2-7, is GAGVSQSPSNKVTEKGKDVELRCDPISGHTALYWYRQSLGQGLEFLIYFQGNSAPDKSGLPSDRFSAERTGGSVSTLTIQRTQQEDSAVYLCASSLMPAPGQYFGPGTRLTVT.

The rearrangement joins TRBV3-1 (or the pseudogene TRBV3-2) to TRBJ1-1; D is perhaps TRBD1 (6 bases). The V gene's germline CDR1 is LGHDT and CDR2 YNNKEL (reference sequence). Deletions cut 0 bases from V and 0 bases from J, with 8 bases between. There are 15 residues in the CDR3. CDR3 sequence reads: CASSQEQGLNTEAFF. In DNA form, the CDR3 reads TGTGCCAGCAGCCAAGAACAGGGTTTGAACACTGAAGCTTTCTTT.

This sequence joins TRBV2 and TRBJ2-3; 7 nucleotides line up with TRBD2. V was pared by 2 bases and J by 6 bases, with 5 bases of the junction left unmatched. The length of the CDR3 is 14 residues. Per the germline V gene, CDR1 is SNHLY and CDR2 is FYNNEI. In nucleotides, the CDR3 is TGTGCCAGCAGTGAAACCACCGGGGGGGATACGCAGTATTTT. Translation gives CASSETTGGDTQYF.

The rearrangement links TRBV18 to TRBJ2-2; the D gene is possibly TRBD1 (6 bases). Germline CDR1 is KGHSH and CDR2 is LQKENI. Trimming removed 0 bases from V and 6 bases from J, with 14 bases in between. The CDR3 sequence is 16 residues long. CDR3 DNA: TGTGCCAGCTCACCACCGGGCAGGGGCCACGCCGGGGAGCTGTTTTTT. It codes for CASSPPGRGHAGELFF.

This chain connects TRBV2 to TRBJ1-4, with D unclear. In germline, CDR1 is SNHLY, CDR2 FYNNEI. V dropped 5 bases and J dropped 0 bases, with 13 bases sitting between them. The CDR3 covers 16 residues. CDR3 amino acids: CASSSDATSTNEKLFF. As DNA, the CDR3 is TGTGCCAGCAGTTCGGACGCCACCTCAACTAATGAAAAACTGTTTTTT.

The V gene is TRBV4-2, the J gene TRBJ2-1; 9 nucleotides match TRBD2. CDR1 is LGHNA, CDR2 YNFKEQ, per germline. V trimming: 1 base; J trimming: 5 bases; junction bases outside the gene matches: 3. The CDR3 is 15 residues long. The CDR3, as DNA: TGTGCCAGCAGCCAAGTTAGCGGGGGCAACAATGAGCAGTTCTTC. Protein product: CASSQVSGGNNEQFF.

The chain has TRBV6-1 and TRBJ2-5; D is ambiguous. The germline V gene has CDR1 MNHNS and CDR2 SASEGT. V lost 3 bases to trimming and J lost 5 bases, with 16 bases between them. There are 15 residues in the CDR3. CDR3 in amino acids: CASSDGFSERETQYF. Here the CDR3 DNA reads TGTGCCAGCAGTGACGGTTTCTCGGAGAGGGAGACCCAGTACTTC.

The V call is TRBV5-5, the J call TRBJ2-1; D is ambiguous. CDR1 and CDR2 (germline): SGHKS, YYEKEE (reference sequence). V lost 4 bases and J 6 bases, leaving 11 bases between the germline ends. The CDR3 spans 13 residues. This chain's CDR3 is CASSPPESNEQFF. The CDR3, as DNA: TGTGCCAGCAGCCCCCCGGAAAGCAATGAGCAGTTCTTC.

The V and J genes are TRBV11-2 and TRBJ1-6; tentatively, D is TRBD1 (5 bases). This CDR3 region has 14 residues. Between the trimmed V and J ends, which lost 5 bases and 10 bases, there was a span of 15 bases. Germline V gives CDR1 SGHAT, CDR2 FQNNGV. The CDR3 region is CASSRGGVSSPLHF. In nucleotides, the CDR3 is TGTGCCAGCAGCCGGGGCGGGGTGAGCTCACCCCTCCACTTT.

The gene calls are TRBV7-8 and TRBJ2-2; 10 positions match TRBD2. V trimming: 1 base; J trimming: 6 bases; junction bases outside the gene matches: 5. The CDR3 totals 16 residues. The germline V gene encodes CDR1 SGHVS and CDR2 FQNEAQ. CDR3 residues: CASSLGLAGEAGELFF. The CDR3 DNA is TGTGCCAGCAGCTTAGGGCTAGCGGGAGAAGCCGGGGAGCTGTTTTTT. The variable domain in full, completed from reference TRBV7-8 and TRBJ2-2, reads GAGVSQSPRYKVAKRGQDVALRCDPISGHVSLFWYQQALGQGPEFLTYFQNEAQLDKSGLPSDRFFAERPEGSVSTLKIQRTQQEDSAVYLCASSLGLAGEAGELFFGEGSRLTVL.

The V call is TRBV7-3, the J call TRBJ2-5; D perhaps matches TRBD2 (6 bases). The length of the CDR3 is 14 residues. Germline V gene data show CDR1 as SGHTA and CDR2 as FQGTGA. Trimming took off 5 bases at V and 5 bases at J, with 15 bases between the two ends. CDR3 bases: TGTGCCAGCAGCCCCGGGGGTAGCTGGGAGACCCAGTACTTC. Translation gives CASSPGGSWETQYF. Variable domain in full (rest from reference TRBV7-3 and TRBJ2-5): GAGVSQTPSNKVTEKGKYVELRCDPISGHTALYWYRQSLGQGPEFLIYFQGTGAADDSGLPNDRFFAVRPEGSVSTLKIQRTERGDSAVYLCASSPGGSWETQYFGPGTRLLVL.

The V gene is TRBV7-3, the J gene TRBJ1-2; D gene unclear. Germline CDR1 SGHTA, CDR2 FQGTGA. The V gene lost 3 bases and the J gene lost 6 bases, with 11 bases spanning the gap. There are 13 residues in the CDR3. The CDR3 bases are TGTGCCAGCAGCTTGGGTCTCTCGGATGGCTACACCTTC. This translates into CASSLGLSDGYTF. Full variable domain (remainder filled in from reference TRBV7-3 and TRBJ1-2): GAGVSQTPSNKVTEKGKYVELRCDPISGHTALYWYRQSLGQGPEFLIYFQGTGAADDSGLPNDRFFAVRPEGSVSTLKIQRTERGDSAVYLCASSLGLSDGYTFGSGTRLTVV.

CDR3 in amino acids: CASSLAGSYGYTF. Here the CDR3 DNA reads TGCGCCAGCAGCTTGGCAGGGAGCTATGGCTACACCTTC. The chain uses TRBV5-1 and TRBJ1-2, with a possible D match to TRBD1 (5 bases). Germline CDR1 SGHRS, CDR2 YFSETQ. The CDR3 contains 13 residues. Trimming took off 0 bases at V and 4 bases at J, with 7 bases between the two ends. The entire variable domain, with the rest obtained from reference TRBV5-1 and TRBJ1-2, is as follows: KAGVTQTPRYLIKTRGQQVTLSCSPISGHRSVSWYQQTPGQGLQFLFEYFSETQRNKGNFPGRFSGRQFSNSRSEMNVSTLELGDSALYLCASSLAGSYGYTFGSGTRLTVV.